This T cell receptor (beta chain) is from a study of blood T cell repertoires in COVID-19 (dated by TCRdb to the early 2020s). Regarding the research as a whole: Collaborator samples came from the United States, Italy and Spain and covered acute and convalescent phases of COVID-19. Where HLA class I and class II types were available, the types were taken from metadata supplied by the sample provider, not from assay-based typing. The repertoires were released in a freely available public database intended as a resource for research on the immune response to SARS-CoV-2. Subjects who had been exposed to COVID-19, were actively infected with it, or had recovered from it provided the deeply sampled blood TCRbeta repertoires that made up the dataset. The prospective study material was composed of cDNA or gDNA derived from T cells, B-cell-depleted T cells, or PBMCs. The samples were drawn from the first 160 participants of the ongoing ImmuneRACE study and from over 950 subjects provided by 6 global collaborators. Sample metadata almost always included a de-identified subject ID, COVID-19 status, age in years and sex. Findings and caveats that apply to the study as a whole: The amount of clinical and demographic metadata varied by source and participant and was provided uncurated.

The collaborating institutions used their own protocols to collect whole blood in K2EDTA tubes. For TCRbeta analysis, collaborators shipped samples as frozen whole blood, isolated PBMCs, or DNA extracted from either of those sample types. A single count supports this clone. Its antigen is unknown. No base-level quality is on record; no much larger clone is a single base apart. TCRbeta CDR3 regions were amplified from genomic DNA by means of the immunoSEQ Assay, a bias-controlled multiplex PCR. The paper's data handling went like this. The number of nucleated cells in each sample was estimated by amplification of reference gene primers within the assay. To quantify the absolute abundance of each unique TCRbeta CDR3 rearrangement, sequence reads were collapsed and filtered. Productive Simpson clonality was computed per sample as the square root of Simpson's diversity index over productive rearrangements. Here the immuneACCESS table is served through TCRdb, limited to in-frame sequences with V and J called. Missing clones are a known gap in these copies; in checked studies unresolved V genes cover under half, and the rest lacks a known reason. V and J calls and clone size are as listed in that table; D and trimming were resolved from the DNA. Counted in this sample were under 150,000 clones; 85% of them appeared once. About a tenth of the sample goes to the ten largest clones.

Inclusive of the bounding cysteine and phenylalanine, the CDR3 is 16 residues long. Just the 48-base CDR3 DNA is kept, in frame starting at base 1. As encoded in the germline V gene, CDR1 is SGHTA while CDR2 is FQGNSA. Clipping removes 2 bases from V and 4 bases from J, with 7 as the unmatched junction base count. Sequenced input: peripheral blood. The sequence came from a man older than 75 with acute or convalescent COVID-19. Rearrangement joined TRBV7-2 to TRBJ2-1, and TRBD2 aligns with 8 junction nucleotides. The DNA is as follows: TGTGCCAGCAGCTTACAAGCGGGGGAAAGGTACAATGAGCAGTTCTTC. Its protein is CASSLQAGERYNEQFF. With the rest looked up from the reference TRBV7-2 and TRBJ2-1 genes rather than sequenced, the full variable domain is GAGVSQSPSNKVTEKGKDVELRCDPISGHTALYWYRQSLGQGLEFLIYFQGNSAPDKSGLPSDRFSAERTGGSVSTLTIQRTQQEDSAVYLCASSLQAGERYNEQFFGPGTRLTVL.